This T cell receptor (beta chain) was sequenced during a study of Graves' ophthalmopathy and Graves' hyperthyroidism. This clonotype was recorded many times. The study amplified TCR beta CDR3 regions using RNA transcripts. An initial RT-PCR round employing HTBI primers preceded a second-round multiplex PCR. TCRdb re-called the multiplex PCR reads through MiXCR, storing one row per CDR3 protein. Among 400,000 to 500,000 distinct CDR3 sequences listed, 20% to 25% were seen once. V dropped 4 bases and J dropped 2 bases, with 13 bases sitting between them. Germline CDR1 is SGHRS and CDR2 is YFSETQ. CDR3 length equals 15 residues.

The TCR sequence derives from a woman between 18 and 29 years old with stable Graves' hyperthyroidism. The specimen was peripheral blood. The chain links TRBV5-1 to TRBJ1-5; D gene ambiguous. In DNA form, the CDR3 reads TGCGCCAGCAGCCCCGGATTCGGGGGCAATCAGCCCCAGCATTTT. Amino acids: CASSPGFGGNQPQHF.